Listed here are 16 T cell receptor beta chains from one sample, sequenced in a study of cytomegalovirus exposure and HLA in healthy donors. Primers for the PCR totalled 60 Vbeta and 13 Jbeta. This table comes from immunoSEQ multiplex PCR, and its TCRdb copy is limited to in-frame clones, with some not included. Seen here are 150,000 to 200,000 clones, approximately 85% observed once, and the top ten hold roughly 8.8%. The sequenced sample was PBMCs. These receptors originate from a man younger than 35 in good health and CMV-seropositive.

The chain employs TRBV15 and TRBJ2-7; 10 bases match TRBD2. V trimming: 5 bases; J trimming: 7 bases; junction bases outside the gene matches: 2. This CDR3 is built from 12 residues. From germline, CDR1 is LNHNV and CDR2 YYDKDF (reference sequence). The DNA for the CDR3 is TGTGCCACCAGCCGGGGACTAGCGGAGCAGTACTTC. This gives the protein CATSRGLAEQYF.

Written as DNA, the CDR3 is TGTGCCAGCAGCAAATCAGGGCTTGACACTGAAGCTTTCTTT. Translated, it gives CASSKSGLDTEAFF. The chain has TRBV5-6 and TRBJ1-1; possibly TRBD1 for D (5 bases). The CDR3 covers 14 residues. CDR1 and CDR2 from the germline V gene are SGHDT and YYEEEE. Trimming took off 4 bases at V and 3 bases at J, with 13 bases between the two ends.

Note on this clone: Other DNA sequences in this specimen translate into the identical CDR3. The chain couples TRBV7-9 to TRBJ2-3, with 9 bases identical to TRBD2. Trimming cost V 2 bases and J 0 bases; bases outside gene matches: 0. The CDR3 is 15 amino acids. CDR1 is SEHNR and CDR2 is FQNEAQ in the germline V gene (reference sequence). Here the CDR3 reads CASSLLAGSTDTQYF. CDR3 nucleotides: TGTGCCAGCAGCTTACTAGCGGGGAGCACAGATACGCAGTATTTT.

V is TRBV7-2 and J is TRBJ2-1, with 11 bases that match TRBD2. This CDR3 has 15 residues. Germline values: CDR1 SGHTA, CDR2 FQGNSA. Germline trimming cut 5 bases from V and 6 bases from J; bases unmatched to any gene: 6. The CDR3 region has the DNA TGTGCCAGCAGCGTGGTTAGCGGGGGGGCCAATGAGCAGTTCTTC. Its translation is CASSVVSGGANEQFF.

The chain recombines TRBV7-2 with TRBJ2-1, with no clear D. The V end lost 1 base, the J end lost 5 bases, and 15 bases lay between the germline ends. The CDR3 covers 16 residues. Germline V gives CDR1 SGHTA, CDR2 FQGNSA. The DNA for the CDR3 is TGTGCCAGCAGCTTAGATCGGTCCTCAATAAACAATGAGCAGTTCTTC. It specifies CASSLDRSSINNEQFF.

CDR3 nucleotides: TGTGCCAGCAGTGTTCAGCTTTTGGCGGGGGGACGGCAAGAGACCCAGTACTTC. Translated, it gives CASSVQLLAGGRQETQYF. The chain uses TRBV6-1 and TRBJ2-5; 8 bases are shared with TRBD2. This CDR3 is built from 18 residues. Germline loops: CDR1 MNHNS, CDR2 SASEGT. V lost 4 bases and J lost 2; bases outside the gene matches: 15.

This clone came up a few times. Here the CDR3 DNA reads TGCGCCAGCAGCCAAGGGGGGCAGGTCATGAACACTGAAGCTTTCTTT. Translation: CASSQGGQVMNTEAFF. J is TRBJ1-1 and V is TRBV4-3; possibly TRBD1 for D (6 bases). The CDR3 extends over 16 amino acids. Germline CDR1 reads LGHNA; CDR2 reads YSLEER. Trimming shortened V by 1 base and J by 0 bases, and 12 bases separated the two germline ends.

This chain uses TRBV27 with TRBJ2-5; TRBD1 matches 8 bases. The J call may be wrong; the DNA end is better matched by TRBJ2-7. CDR3 length equals 16 residues. Germline V CDR1 and CDR2: MNHEY, SMNVEV (reference sequence). The CDR3 nucleotides read TGTGCCAGCAGTTTCCCCAAGCTTACAGGGGGCTACGAGCAGTACTTC. Its translation: CASSFPKLTGGYEQYF.

The V call is TRBV7-9, the J call TRBJ2-2, with 9 bases lining up with TRBD1. Losses at the gene ends were 0 bases for V and 0 bases for J; bases not matched to a gene: 8. In germline, CDR1 is SEHNR, CDR2 FQNEAQ (reference sequence). The CDR3 has 19 amino acids. The CDR3 bases are TGTGCCAGCAGCTTAGCGTACAGGGGGCTCCTGACGAACACCGGGGAGCTGTTTTTT. It codes for CASSLAYRGLLTNTGELFF.

The chain carries TRBV11-2 and TRBJ2-1; 7 nucleotides agree with TRBD2. The CDR3 has 16 amino acids. V dropped 3 bases and J dropped 3; count of bases not matched to a gene: 8. The germline gives CDR1 SGHAT, CDR2 FQNNGV. CDR3 in DNA: TGTGCCAGCAGCTTGGGGGGGGAGGGTGGCTACAATGAGCAGTTCTTC. It is translated as CASSLGGEGGYNEQFF.

The genes are TRBV28 and TRBJ1-2, with D perhaps TRBD1 (5 bases). Germline values: CDR1 MDHEN, CDR2 SYDVKM. V lost 3 bases, J lost 5 bases, and 10 bases lay in between. The length of the CDR3 is 13 residues. The CDR3 region is CASSLRQNYGYTF. The CDR3 coding sequence is TGTGCCAGCAGTTTGAGACAGAATTATGGCTACACCTTC.

This clone has just a few counts. The sample carries other DNA sequences with the same CDR3. The gene calls are TRBV5-8 and TRBJ1-5, with 12 bases lining up with TRBD1. The V and J ends lost 4 bases and 3 bases, in that order; junction bases with no gene match: 5. The CDR3 is 16 residues long. Germline V gives CDR1 SGHTS, CDR2 YDEGEE. The DNA for the CDR3 is TGTGCCAGCAGCCCCGGGACAGGGGGCGCCAATCAGCCCCAGCATTTT. Translating gives CASSPGTGGANQPQHF.

The chain recombines TRBV6-6 with TRBJ2-1; 7 positions match TRBD2. Germline CDR1 reads MNHNY; CDR2 reads SVGAGI (reference sequence). Trimming took 0 bases from V and 12 from J; bases not matched to a gene: 8. The CDR3 spans 14 residues. The CDR3, as DNA: TGTGCCAGCAGTTACTCGCCGTCCCGCGGGGGGCAGTTCTTC. Translation: CASSYSPSRGGQFF.

The chain couples TRBV4-2 to TRBJ1-3; D is perhaps TRBD1 (5 bases). Germline V gene lookup returns CDR1 LGHNA and CDR2 YNFKEQ. The CDR3 has 23 amino acids. V was clipped by 0 bases and J by 2 bases, with 32 bases between them. Here the CDR3 reads CASSQDFWLERQSLSPAGNTIYF. CDR3 DNA: TGTGCCAGCAGCCAAGATTTTTGGTTGGAGCGACAGTCCCTTTCTCCCGCTGGAAACACCATATATTTT.

A remark on this clone: One junction end does not reproduce the germline sequence, and a read error may be involved. The J gene is TRBJ2-7, the V gene TRBV7-9, with D maybe TRBD1 (6 bases). Per the germline V gene, CDR1 is SEHNR and CDR2 is FQNEAQ (reference sequence). The CDR3 sequence is 12 residues long. The CDR3 spells CSSSLAGVEQYF. In DNA, the CDR3 is TGTTCCAGCAGCTTAGCAGGGGTCGAGCAGTACTTC. Filled out from reference TRBV7-9 and TRBJ2-7, the complete variable domain reads DTGVSQNPRHKITKRGQNVTFRCDPISEHNRLYWYRQTLGQGPEFLTYFQNEAQLEKSRLLSDRFSAERPKGSFSTLEIQRTEQGDSAMYLCSSSLAGVEQYFGPGTRLTVT.

The chain uses TRBV30 and TRBJ1-3, with D possibly being TRBD1 (5 bases). The germline V gene encodes CDR1 GTSNPN and CDR2 SVGIG (reference sequence). V was cut by 1 base and J by 4 bases, with 11 bases left in between. The CDR3 is 14 amino acids. In nucleotides, the CDR3 is TGTGCCTGGAGTGGACAGTTCCCGGGAAACACCATATATTTT. It encodes CAWSGQFPGNTIYF.